The rows below give T cell receptor beta chains drawn from one sample of a study of T cell changes during pregnancy in multiple sclerosis. This table comes from immunoSEQ multiplex PCR, and its TCRdb copy is limited to in-frame clones, with some not included. The sample yields 90,000 to 120,000 clones, around 92% seen once. This specimen was peripheral blood, taken before pregnancy. The source is a female donor with multiple sclerosis, enrolled in a pregnancy study. The CDR3 runs from the conserved cysteine through the conserved F or W. A D gene is named only where the DNA matches it firmly. Part of the rows lack a size; the others show once, few, many or a class for expanded clones.

D gene: .; clone size: once; V gene: TRBV29-1; J gene: TRBJ2-2; CDR3 DNA: TGCAGCGTGGGACGGGAGACCGGGGAGCTGTTTTTT; CDR3 protein: CSVGRETGELFF
D gene: TRBD2; clone size: .; V gene: TRBV5-1; J gene: TRBJ2-3; CDR3 DNA: TGCGCCAGCAGCTTGGGACCAGCGGGAGACGCAGATACGCAGTATTTT; CDR3 protein: CASSLGPAGDADTQYF
D gene: .; clone size: .; V gene: TRBV27; J gene: TRBJ2-7; CDR3 DNA: TGTGCCAGCAGTTTGGGGCTGTCCTACGAGCAGTACTTC; CDR3 protein: CASSLGLSYEQYF
D gene: .; clone size: .; V gene: TRBV5-1; J gene: TRBJ2-3; CDR3 DNA: TGCGCCAGCAGCTTCCGGGACTCTAACACAGATACGCAGTATTTT; CDR3 protein: CASSFRDSNTDTQYF
D gene: TRBD1; clone size: .; V gene: TRBV29-1; J gene: TRBJ2-1; CDR3 DNA: TGCAGCGTGCGGGACAGGGCGGCATCCAATGAGCAGTTCTTC; CDR3 protein: CSVRDRAASNEQFF
D gene: TRBD1; clone size: .; V gene: TRBV27; J gene: TRBJ2-7; CDR3 DNA: TGTGCCAGCAATTTATCCGGGACAGGGGTAGGCTACGAGCAGTACTTC; CDR3 protein: CASNLSGTGVGYEQYF
D gene: TRBD2; clone size: once; V gene: TRBV7-2; J gene: TRBJ2-1; CDR3 DNA: TGTGCCAGCAGCTTAATGAAACTAGCGGGAAGGAATGAGCAGTTCTTC; CDR3 protein: CASSLMKLAGRNEQFF
D gene: .; clone size: once; V gene: TRBV10-2; J gene: TRBJ2-5; CDR3 DNA: TGCGCCAGCAGTTCGCCGGGATCAGAGACCCAGTACTTC; CDR3 protein: CASSSPGSETQYF
D gene: TRBD1; clone size: .; V gene: TRBV29-1; J gene: TRBJ1-2; CDR3 DNA: TGCAGCGTTGATCAGGGGGGTTATGGCTACACCTTC; CDR3 protein: CSVDQGGYGYTF
D gene: TRBD1; clone size: once; V gene: TRBV11-3; J gene: TRBJ1-1; CDR3 DNA: TGTGCCAGCCAGGGGGAGCCAGGGGCTGAAGCTTTCTTT; CDR3 protein: CASQGEPGAEAFF
D gene: .; clone size: once; V gene: TRBV29-1; J gene: TRBJ2-7; CDR3 DNA: TGCAGCGCAACCGGGAGTCCCTACGAGCAGTACTTC; CDR3 protein: CSATGSPYEQYF